Described below is a single T cell receptor (beta chain) sequence and its context. This clonotype was recorded a few times. The clone's antigen remains unknown. Per-nucleotide qualities are absent, and no much larger clonotype sits a single base away. The reads were generated on an Illumina HiSeq 1500. The public reads were reanalyzed by TCRdb: fastp trimming at Q25, MiXCR alignment, in-frame beta chains only. Rows with a matching CDR3 protein are joined into one entry that keeps the most common DNA and genes. The sample includes 490,000 or so distinct CDR3 sequences, with about 11% observed a single time. Roughly 10% of the sample is in the top ten clones. This entry comes from a study of T cell repertoires in cytomegalovirus infection (dated by TCRdb to the late 2010s). The study in broad terms: The HLA type of each donor mattered for the analysis, because public TCR beta signatures pointed to carriage of CMV infection along with the matching HLA type.

Overall study outcomes, separate from this receptor: Carriers of CMV infection plus the relevant HLA type were discriminated by the cumulative frequency of public TCR beta family members in the study cohort and in an independent roughly 320-donor cohort. In the ex vivo response, HLA-C-restricted CMV-specific TCR beta clonotypes were dominant, and in two of eight donors the single most frequent clonotype came from this HLA-C-restricted group.

From its cysteine to its phenylalanine, the CDR3 spans 16 amino acids. Only the CDR3 DNA is retained, 48 bases long and in frame from the first base. V drops 1 base and J drops 7 bases, leaving 20 bases in between. Per the germline V gene (reference sequence), SEHNR is the CDR1 and FQNEAQ is the CDR2. The clonotype originates from a human donor in good health (CMV status not recorded). Some clones in this sample may be carry-over from other donors' samples. Source material: PBMCs. The rearrangement combines TRBV7-9 with TRBJ2-7; the best D guess is TRBD2, with 5 bases matching. In nucleotides, the sequence is TGTGCCAGCAGCTTAGAACCCTTGGACCCCTCGGGAGAGCAGTACTTC. Its protein product is CASSLEPLDPSGEQYF.